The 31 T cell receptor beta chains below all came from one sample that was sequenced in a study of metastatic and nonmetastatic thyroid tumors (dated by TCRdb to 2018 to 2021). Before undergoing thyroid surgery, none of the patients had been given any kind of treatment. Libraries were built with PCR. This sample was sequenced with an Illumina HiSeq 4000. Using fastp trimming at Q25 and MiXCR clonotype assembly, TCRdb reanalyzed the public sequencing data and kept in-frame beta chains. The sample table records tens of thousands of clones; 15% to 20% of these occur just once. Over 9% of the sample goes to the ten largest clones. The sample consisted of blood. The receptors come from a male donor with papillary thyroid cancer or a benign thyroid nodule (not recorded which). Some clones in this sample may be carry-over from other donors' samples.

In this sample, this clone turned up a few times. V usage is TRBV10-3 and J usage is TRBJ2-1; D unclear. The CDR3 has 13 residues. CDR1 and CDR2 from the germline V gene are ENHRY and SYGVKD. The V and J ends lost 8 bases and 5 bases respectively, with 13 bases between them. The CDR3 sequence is CAIRSWTDNEQFF. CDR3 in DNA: TGTGCCATCCGGTCCTGGACGGACAATGAGCAGTTCTTC.

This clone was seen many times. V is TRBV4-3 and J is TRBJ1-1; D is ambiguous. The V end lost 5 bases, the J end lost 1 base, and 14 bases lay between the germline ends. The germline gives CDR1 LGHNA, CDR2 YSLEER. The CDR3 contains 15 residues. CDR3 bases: TGCGCCAGCAGCTTAAGACCGGGTGGGAACACTGAAGCTTTCTTT. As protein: CASSLRPGGNTEAFF.

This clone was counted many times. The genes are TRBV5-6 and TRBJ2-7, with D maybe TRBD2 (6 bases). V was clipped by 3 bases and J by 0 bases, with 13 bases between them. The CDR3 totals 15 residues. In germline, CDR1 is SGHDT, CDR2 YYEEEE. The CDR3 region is CASSYGTDSSYEQYF. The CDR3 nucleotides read TGTGCCAGCAGCTATGGGACTGACAGCTCCTACGAGCAGTACTTC.

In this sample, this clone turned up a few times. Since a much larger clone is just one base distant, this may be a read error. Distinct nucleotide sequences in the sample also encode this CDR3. The CDR3 loop is CASEDSTNQPQHF. CDR3 DNA sequence: TGTGCCAGTGAAGATAGCACAAATCAGCCCCAGCATTTT. The rearrangement joins TRBV19 to TRBJ1-5; D is unresolved. Trimming removed 8 bases at V and 4 bases at J, with 12 bases between. The CDR3 is made up of 13 amino acids. Germline CDR1 LNHDA, CDR2 SQIVND (reference sequence).

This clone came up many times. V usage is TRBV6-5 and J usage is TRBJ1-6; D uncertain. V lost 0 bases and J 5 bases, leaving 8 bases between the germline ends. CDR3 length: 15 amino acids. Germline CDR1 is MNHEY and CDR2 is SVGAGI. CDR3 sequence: CASSYSGANNSPLHF. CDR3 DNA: TGTGCCAGCAGTTACTCCGGCGCAAATAATTCACCCCTCCACTTT.

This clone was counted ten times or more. The CDR3: CASSFIPGGGDTQYF. CDR3 DNA sequence: TGTGCCAGCAGTTTTATTCCGGGGGGGGGAGATACGCAGTATTTT. The rearrangement uses TRBV28 and TRBJ2-3, with 8 bases lining up with TRBD2. Germline-derived CDR1 and CDR2 are MDHEN and SYDVKM. The CDR3 sequence is 15 residues long. With 3 bases clipped from V and 5 bases from J, the junction kept 7 bases outside the gene matches.

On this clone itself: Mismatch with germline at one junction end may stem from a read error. In DNA, the CDR3 is TGCGCCAGCGGCTTTCCGGGTGCTGGGGCCAACTTCCTGACTTTC. Encoded protein: CASGFPGAGANFLTF. The rearrangement joins TRBV5-1 to TRBJ2-6, with TRBD1 as a possible D gene (5 bases). Germline V CDR1 and CDR2: SGHRS, YFSETQ. The CDR3 length is 15 residues.

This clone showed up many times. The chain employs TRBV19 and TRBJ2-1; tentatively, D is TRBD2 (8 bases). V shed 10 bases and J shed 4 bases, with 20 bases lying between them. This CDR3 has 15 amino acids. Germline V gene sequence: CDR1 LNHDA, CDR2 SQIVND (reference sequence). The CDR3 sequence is CATCISGDSYNEQFF. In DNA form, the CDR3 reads TGTGCCACTTGCATTAGCGGGGACAGTTACAATGAGCAGTTCTTC.

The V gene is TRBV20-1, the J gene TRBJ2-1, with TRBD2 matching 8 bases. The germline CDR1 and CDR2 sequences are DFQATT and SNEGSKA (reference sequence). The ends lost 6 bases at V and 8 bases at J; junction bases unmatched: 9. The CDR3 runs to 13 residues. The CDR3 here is CSAIFAGGYEQFF. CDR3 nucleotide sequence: TGCAGTGCGATTTTTGCGGGGGGTTATGAGCAGTTCTTC.

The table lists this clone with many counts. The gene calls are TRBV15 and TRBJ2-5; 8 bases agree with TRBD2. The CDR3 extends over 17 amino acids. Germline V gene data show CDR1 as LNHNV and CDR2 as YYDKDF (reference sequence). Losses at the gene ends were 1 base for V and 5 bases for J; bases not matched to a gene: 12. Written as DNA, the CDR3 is TGTGCCACCAGCAGAGTGCCGGGGGGGCCGCCGGGGGAGACCCAGTACTTC. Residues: CATSRVPGGPPGETQYF.

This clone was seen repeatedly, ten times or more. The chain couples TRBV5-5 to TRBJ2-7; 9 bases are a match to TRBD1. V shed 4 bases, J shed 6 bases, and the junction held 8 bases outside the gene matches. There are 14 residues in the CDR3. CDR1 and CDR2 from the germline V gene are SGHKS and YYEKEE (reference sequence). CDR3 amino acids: CASSPWDREIEQYF. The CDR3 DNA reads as TGTGCCAGCAGCCCCTGGGACAGGGAAATCGAGCAGTACTTC.

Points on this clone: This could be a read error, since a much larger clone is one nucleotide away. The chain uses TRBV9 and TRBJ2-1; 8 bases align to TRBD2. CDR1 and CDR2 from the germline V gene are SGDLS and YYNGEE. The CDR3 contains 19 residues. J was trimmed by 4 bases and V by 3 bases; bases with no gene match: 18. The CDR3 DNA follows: TGTGCCAGCAGCGCAAGAGCGGGGGCAGCGGGATGCCCATACAATGAGCAGTTCTTC. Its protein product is CASSARAGAAGCPYNEQFF. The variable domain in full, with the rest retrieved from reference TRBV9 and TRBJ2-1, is DSGVTQTPKHLITATGQRVTLRCSPRSGDLSVYWYQQSLDQGLQFLIQYYNGEERAKGNILERFSAQQFPDLHSELNLSSLELGDSALYFCASSARAGAAGCPYNEQFFGPGTRLTVL.

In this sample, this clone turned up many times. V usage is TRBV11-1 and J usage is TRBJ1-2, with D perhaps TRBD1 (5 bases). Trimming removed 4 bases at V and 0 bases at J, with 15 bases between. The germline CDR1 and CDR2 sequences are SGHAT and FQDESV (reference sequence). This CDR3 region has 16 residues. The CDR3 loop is CASSSGTVKANYGYTF. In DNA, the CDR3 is TGTGCCAGCAGCTCCGGGACGGTGAAAGCTAACTATGGCTACACCTTC.

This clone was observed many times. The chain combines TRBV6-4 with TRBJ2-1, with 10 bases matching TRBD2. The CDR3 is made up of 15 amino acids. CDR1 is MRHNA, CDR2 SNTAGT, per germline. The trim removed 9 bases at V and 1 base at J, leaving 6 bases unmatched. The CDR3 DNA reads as TGTGCCAGTGCGGAAGCGGGAGGGTCCTACAATGAGCAGTTCTTC. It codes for CASAEAGGSYNEQFF.

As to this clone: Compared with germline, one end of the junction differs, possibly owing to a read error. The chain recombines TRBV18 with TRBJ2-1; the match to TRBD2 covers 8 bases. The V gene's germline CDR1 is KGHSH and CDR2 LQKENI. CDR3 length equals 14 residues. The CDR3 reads CVSSYKGLGWGQFF. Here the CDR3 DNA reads TGTGTCAGCTCCTACAAGGGACTAGGCTGGGGGCAGTTCTTC. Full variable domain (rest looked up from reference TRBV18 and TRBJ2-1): NAGVMQNPRHLVRRRGQEARLRCSPMKGHSHVYWYRQLPEEGLKFMVYLQKENIIDESGMPKERFSAEFPKEGPSILRIQQVVRGDSAAYFCVSSYKGLGWGQFFGPGTRLTVL.

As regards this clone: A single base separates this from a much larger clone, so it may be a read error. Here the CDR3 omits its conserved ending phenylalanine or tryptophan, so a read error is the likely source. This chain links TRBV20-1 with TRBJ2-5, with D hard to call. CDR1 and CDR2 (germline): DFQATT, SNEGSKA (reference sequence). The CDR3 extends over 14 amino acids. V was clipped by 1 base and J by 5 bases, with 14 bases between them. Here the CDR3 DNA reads TGCAGTGCTAGAGGGGTGGCCCGTCAGGAGACCCAGTACTTA. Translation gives CSARGVARQETQYL.

Here the CDR3 DNA reads TGTGCCAGCAGTTTCGCTCCGGGGGGCAATCAGCCCCAGCATTTT. As protein: CASSFAPGGNQPQHF. The genes are TRBV28 and TRBJ1-5, with D tentatively TRBD1 (5 bases). The CDR3 length is 15 residues. Germline V lookup: CDR1 MDHEN, CDR2 SYDVKM. Trimming removed 3 bases from V and 2 bases from J, with 11 bases in between.

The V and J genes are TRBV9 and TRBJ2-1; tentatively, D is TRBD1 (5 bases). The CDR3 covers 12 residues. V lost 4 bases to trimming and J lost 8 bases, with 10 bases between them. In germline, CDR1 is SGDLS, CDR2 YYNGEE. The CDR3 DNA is TGTGCCAGCAGCTCCCAGGGTTATGAGCAGTTCTTC. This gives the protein CASSSQGYEQFF.

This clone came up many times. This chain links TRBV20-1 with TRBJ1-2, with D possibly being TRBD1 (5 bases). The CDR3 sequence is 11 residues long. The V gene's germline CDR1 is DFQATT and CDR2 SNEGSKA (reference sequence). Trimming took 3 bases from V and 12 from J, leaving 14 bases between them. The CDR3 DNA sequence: TGCAGTGCTAGGGGGGAAGGAGAAAACACCTTC. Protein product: CSARGEGENTF.

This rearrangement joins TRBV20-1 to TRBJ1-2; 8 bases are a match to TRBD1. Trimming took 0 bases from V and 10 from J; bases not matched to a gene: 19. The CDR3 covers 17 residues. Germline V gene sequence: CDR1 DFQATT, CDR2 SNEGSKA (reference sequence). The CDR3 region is CSARDRKMDRVLGVYTF. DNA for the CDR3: TGCAGTGCTAGAGATCGAAAAATGGACAGGGTGCTGGGAGTCTACACCTTC.

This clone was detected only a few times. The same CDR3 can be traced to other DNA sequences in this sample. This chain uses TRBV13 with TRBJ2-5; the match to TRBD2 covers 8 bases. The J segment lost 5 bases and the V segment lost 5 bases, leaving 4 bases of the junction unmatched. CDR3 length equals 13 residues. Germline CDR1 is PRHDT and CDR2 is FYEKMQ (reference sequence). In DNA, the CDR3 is TGTGCCAGCAGCCTCGGGAGGGGTGAGACCCAGTACTTC. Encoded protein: CASSLGRGETQYF.

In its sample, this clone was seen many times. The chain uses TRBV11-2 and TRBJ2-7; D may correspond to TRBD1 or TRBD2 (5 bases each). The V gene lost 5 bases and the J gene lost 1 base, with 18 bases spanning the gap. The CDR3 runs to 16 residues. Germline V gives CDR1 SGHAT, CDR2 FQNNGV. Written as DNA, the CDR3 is TGTGCCAGCAGCCTATCACTGGGGCGCGGGTCCTACGAGCAGTACGTC. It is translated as CASSLSLGRGSYEQYV.

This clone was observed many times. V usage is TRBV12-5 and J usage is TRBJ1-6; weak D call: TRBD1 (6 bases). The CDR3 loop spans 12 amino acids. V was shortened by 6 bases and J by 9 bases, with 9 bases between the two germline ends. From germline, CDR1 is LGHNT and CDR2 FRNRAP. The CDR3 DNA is TGTGCTAGTGGGACAGGTAGTTCACCCCTCCACTTT. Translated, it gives CASGTGSSPLHF.

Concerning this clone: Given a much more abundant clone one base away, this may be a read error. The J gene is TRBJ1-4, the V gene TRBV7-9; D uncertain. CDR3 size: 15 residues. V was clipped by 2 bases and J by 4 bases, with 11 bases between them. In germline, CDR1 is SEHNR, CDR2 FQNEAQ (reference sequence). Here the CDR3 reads CASSLSSVYNEKLFF. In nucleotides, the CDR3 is TGTGCCAGCAGCTTATCGTCGGTTTATAATGAAAAACTGTTTTTT. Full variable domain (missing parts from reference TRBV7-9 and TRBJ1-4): DTGVSQNPRHKITKRGQNVTFRCDPISEHNRLYWYRQTLGQGPEFLTYFQNEAQLEKSRLLSDRFSAERPKGSFSTLEIQRTEQGDSAMYLCASSLSSVYNEKLFFGSGTQLSVL.

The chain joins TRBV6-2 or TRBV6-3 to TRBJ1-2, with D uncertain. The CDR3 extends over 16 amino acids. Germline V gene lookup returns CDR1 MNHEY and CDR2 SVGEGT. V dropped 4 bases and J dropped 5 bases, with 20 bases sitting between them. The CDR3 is CASSFPRVDVQYGYTF. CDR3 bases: TGTGCCAGCAGTTTCCCGAGGGTGGACGTACAGTATGGCTACACCTTC.

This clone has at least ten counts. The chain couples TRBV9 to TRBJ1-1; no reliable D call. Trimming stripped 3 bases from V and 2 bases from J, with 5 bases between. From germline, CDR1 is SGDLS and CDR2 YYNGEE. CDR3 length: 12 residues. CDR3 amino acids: CASSAANTEAFF. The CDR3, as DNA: TGTGCCAGCAGCGCGGCCAACACTGAAGCTTTCTTT.

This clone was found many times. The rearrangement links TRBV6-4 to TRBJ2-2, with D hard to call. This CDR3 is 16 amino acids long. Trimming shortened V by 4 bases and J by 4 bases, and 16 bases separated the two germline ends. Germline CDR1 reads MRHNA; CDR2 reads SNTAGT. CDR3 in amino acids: CASSAGLIYSTGELFF. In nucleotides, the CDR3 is TGTGCCAGCAGTGCGGGCTTAATTTATTCCACCGGGGAGCTGTTTTTT.

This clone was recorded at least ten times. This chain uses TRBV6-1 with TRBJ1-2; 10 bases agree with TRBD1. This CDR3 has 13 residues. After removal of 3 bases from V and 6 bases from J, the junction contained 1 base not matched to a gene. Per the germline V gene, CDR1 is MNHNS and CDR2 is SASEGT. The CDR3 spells CASSETGGDGYTF. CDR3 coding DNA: TGTGCCAGCAGTGAGACAGGGGGCGATGGCTACACCTTC.

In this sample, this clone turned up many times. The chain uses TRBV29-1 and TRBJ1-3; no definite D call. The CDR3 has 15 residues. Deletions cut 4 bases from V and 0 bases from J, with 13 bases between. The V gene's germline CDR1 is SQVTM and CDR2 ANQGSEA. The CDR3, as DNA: TGCAGCGTTGGTATGCAGGAAACCTCTGGAAACACCATATATTTT. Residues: CSVGMQETSGNTIYF.

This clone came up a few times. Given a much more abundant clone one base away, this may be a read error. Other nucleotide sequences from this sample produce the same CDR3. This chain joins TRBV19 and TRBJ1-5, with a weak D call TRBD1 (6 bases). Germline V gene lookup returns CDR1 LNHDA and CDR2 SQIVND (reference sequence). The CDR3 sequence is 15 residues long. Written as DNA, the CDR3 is TGTGCCAGTACCCCGCAGGACAGAGTCAATCAGCCACAGCATTTT. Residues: CASTPQDRVNQPQHF.

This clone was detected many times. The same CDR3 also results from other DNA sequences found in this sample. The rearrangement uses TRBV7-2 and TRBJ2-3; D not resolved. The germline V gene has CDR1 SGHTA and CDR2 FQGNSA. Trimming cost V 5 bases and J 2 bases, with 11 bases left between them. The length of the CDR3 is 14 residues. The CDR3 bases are TGTGCCAGCAGCGATGGCGGTCTCACAGATACGCAGTATTTT. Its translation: CASSDGGLTDTQYF.